This entry describes one T cell receptor (beta chain). The V and J ends lost 5 bases and 1 base, in that order; junction bases with no gene match: 6. The CDR3 consists of 16 residues. The germline V gene has CDR1 SGHTA and CDR2 FQGTGA. The source of the sample is a study of cytomegalovirus exposure and HLA in healthy donors. The overall study: Across a few hundred genotyped donors, around 82% landed in the Caucasian-associated ancestry cluster.

PCR involved 60 Vbeta and 13 Jbeta primers. Measured with immunoSEQ multiplex PCR; TCRdb has only the in-frame clones, and not every one. The sample consists of 270,000 or so clones, 86% of them appearing once. The V and J genes are TRBV7-3 and TRBJ2-1; 9 bases align to TRBD2. Material: PBMCs. This sequence was found in a man aged 40-50 years in good health and CMV-seropositive. The CDR3 is CASSPLSGSSYNEQFF. CDR3 DNA sequence: TGTGCCAGCAGCCCCCTTAGCGGGAGTTCCTACAATGAGCAGTTCTTC.